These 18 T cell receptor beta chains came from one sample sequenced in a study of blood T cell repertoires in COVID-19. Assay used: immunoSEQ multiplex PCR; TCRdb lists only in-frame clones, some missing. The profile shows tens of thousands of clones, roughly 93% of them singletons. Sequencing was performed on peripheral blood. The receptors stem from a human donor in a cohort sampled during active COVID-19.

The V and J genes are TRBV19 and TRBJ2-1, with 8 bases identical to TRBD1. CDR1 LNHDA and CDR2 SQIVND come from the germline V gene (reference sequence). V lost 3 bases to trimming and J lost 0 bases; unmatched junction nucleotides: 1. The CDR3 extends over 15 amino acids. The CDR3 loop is CASSITGGSYNEQFF. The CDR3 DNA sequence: TGTGCCAGTAGTATCACAGGGGGCTCCTACAATGAGCAGTTCTTC.

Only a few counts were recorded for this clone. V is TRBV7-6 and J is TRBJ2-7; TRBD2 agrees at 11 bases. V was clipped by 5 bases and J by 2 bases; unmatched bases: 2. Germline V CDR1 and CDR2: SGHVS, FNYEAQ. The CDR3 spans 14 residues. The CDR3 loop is CASSPGLAAYEQYF. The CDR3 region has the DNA TGTGCCAGCAGCCCGGGACTAGCGGCCTACGAGCAGTACTTC.

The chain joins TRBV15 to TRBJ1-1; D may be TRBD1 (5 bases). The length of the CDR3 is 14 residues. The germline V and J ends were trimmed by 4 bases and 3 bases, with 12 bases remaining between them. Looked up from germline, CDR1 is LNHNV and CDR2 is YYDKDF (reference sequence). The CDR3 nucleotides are TGTGCCACCAGCACAGGGAGGTGGGACACTGAAGCTTTCTTT. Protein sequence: CATSTGRWDTEAFF.

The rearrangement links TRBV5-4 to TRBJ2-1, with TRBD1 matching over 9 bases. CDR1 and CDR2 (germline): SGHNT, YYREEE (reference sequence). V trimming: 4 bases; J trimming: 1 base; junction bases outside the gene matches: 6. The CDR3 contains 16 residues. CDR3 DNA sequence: TGTGCCAGCAGCCCTGGGGGGACAGGGTCCTACAATGAGCAGTTCTTC. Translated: CASSPGGTGSYNEQFF.

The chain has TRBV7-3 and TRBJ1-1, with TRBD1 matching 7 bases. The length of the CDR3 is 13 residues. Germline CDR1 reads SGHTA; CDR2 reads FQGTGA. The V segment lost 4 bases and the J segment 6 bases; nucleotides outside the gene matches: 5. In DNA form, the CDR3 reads TGTGCCAGCAGCTCACCGGGGACAGCTGAAGCTTTCTTT. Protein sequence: CASSSPGTAEAFF.

The CDR3 DNA reads as TGTGCCAGCAGCAAAAACACCGGGGGGGATGAGCAGTTCTTC. As protein: CASSKNTGGDEQFF. V is TRBV21-1 and J is TRBJ2-1; whether TRBD2, the table's D call, matches the DNA was not checked. TRBV21-1 constitutes a pseudogene. The CDR3 length is 14 residues.

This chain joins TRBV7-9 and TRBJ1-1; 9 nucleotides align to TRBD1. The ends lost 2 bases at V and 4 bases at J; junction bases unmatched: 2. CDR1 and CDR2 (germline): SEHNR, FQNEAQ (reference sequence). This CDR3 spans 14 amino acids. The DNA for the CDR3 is TGTGCCAGCAGCTTATCGACAGGGGGCACTGAAGCTTTCTTT. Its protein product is CASSLSTGGTEAFF.

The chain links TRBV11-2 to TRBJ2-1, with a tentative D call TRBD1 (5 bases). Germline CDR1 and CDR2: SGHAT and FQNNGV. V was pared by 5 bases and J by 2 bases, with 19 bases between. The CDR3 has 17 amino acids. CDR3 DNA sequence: TGTGCCAGCAGCCATCATTATGGGGCAGGTACCTACAATGAGCAGTTCTTC. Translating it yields CASSHHYGAGTYNEQFF.

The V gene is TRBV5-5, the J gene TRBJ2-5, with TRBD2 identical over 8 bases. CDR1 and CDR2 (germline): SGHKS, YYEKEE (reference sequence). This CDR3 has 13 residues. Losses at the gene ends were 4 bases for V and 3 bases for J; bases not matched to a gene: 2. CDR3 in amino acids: CASSPAGEETQYF. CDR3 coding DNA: TGTGCCAGCAGCCCAGCGGGAGAAGAGACCCAGTACTTC.

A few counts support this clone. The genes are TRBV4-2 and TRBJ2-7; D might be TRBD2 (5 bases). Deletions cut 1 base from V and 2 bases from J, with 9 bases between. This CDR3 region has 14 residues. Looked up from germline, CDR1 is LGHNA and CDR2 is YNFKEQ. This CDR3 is CASSQGTFAYEQYF. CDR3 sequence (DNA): TGTGCCAGCAGCCAAGGGACTTTCGCCTACGAGCAGTACTTC.

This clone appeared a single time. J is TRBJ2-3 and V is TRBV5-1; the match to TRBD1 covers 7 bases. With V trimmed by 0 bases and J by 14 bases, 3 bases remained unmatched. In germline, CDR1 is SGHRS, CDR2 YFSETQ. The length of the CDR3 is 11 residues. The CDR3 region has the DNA TGCGCCAGCAGCTTGGAGGGGGCGCGGTATTTT. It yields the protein CASSLEGARYF.

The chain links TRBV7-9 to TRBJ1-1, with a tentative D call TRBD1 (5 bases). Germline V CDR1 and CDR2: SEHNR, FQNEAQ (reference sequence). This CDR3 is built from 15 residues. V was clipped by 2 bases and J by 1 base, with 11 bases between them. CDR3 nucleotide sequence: TGTGCCAGCAGCTTAATAGGCACAGGGAACACTGAAGCTTTCTTT. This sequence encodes CASSLIGTGNTEAFF.

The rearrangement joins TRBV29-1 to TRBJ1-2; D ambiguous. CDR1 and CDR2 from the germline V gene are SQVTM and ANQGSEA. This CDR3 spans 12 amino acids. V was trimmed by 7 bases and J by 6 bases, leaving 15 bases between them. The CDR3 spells CSAGEGSDGYTF. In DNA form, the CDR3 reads TGCAGCGCCGGGGAGGGTTCTGATGGCTACACCTTC.

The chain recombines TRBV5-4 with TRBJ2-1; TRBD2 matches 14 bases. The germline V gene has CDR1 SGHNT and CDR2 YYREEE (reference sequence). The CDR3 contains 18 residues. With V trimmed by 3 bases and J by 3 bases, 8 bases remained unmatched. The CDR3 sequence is CASSSPGTSGSIYNEQFF. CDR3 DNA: TGTGCCAGCAGCTCGCCAGGGACTAGCGGGAGTATCTACAATGAGCAGTTCTTC.

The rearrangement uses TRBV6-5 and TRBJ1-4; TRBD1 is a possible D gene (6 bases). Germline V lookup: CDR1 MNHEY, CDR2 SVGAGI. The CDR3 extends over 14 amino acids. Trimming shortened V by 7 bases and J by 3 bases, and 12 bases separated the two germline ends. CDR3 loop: CASTSGDANEKLFF. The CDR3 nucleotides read TGTGCCAGCACATCAGGGGATGCTAATGAAAAACTGTTTTTT.

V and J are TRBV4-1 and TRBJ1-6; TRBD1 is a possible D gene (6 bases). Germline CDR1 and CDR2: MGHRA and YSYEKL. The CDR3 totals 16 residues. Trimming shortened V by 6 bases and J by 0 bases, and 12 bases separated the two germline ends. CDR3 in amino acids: CASRGGAISYNSPLHF. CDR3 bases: TGCGCCAGCAGAGGGGGAGCAATCTCCTATAATTCACCCCTCCACTTT.

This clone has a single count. CDR3 in DNA: TGTGCCTGGAGTTCTAGAGATACGCAGTATTTT. This translates into CAWSSRDTQYF. This sequence joins TRBV30 and TRBJ2-3; D not certain. Trimming left V 2 bases short and J 5 bases short, with 5 bases between. The germline gives CDR1 GTSNPN, CDR2 SVGIG (reference sequence). The CDR3 has 11 residues. Combining the CDR3 with reference TRBV30 and TRBJ2-3 gives the whole variable domain SQTIHQWPATLVQPVGSPLSLECTVEGTSNPNLYWYRQAAGRGLQLLFYSVGIGQISSEVPQNLSASRPQDRQFILSSKKLLLSDSGFYLCAWSSRDTQYFGPGTRLTVL.

CDR3 coding DNA: TGTGCCAGCAGATCTAGTTGGGGGCCAGAGACCCAGTACTTC. As protein: CASRSSWGPETQYF. The chain has TRBV27 and TRBJ2-5; D is perhaps TRBD1 (6 bases). Germline V CDR1 and CDR2: MNHEY, SMNVEV (reference sequence). The V and J ends lost 6 bases and 4 bases respectively, with 15 bases between them. The CDR3 loop spans 14 amino acids.